The 8 T cell receptor beta chains below come from one sample, sequenced in a study of post-analysis software for immune sequencing data. Study-level results: Roughly 5 TRBV segments, TRBV5-6, TRBV5-1 and TRBV20-1 among them, were found more frequent in patients than controls.

The TCR beta cDNA libraries carried unique molecular identifiers. TCRdb re-analysed the PCR reads in MiXCR, keeping a single row per CDR3 protein. Altogether over 700,000 distinct CDR3 sequences are present, roughly 29% being singletons, with the ten largest covering roughly 0.53%. No antigens are known for them. Sequencing used blood. All receptors derive from a girl aged 5-17 years with multiple sclerosis.

The rearrangement links TRBV5-1 to TRBJ2-3, with D perhaps TRBD1 or TRBD2 (5 bases each). V lost 3 bases, J lost 0 bases, and 11 bases lay in between. The CDR3 covers 15 residues. Germline CDR1 reads SGHRS; CDR2 reads YFSETQ. This CDR3 is CASSWSGPSTDTQYF. CDR3 in DNA: TGCGCCAGCAGCTGGTCGGGACCCAGCACAGATACGCAGTATTTT.

The V gene is TRBV27, the J gene TRBJ2-7, with D unclear. V was pared by 3 bases and J by 2 bases, with 8 bases between. The CDR3 is made up of 13 amino acids. Germline values: CDR1 MNHEY, CDR2 SMNVEV (reference sequence). CDR3 in amino acids: CASSFIGPYEQYF. The CDR3 coding sequence is TGTGCCAGCAGTTTTATTGGACCCTACGAGCAGTACTTC.

In this sample, this clonotype turned up a few times. V is TRBV11-2 and J is TRBJ2-1, with 10 bases lining up with TRBD2. After removal of 5 bases from V and 8 bases from J, the junction contained 12 bases not matched to a gene. This CDR3 is 16 amino acids long. Germline lookup yields CDR1 SGHAT and CDR2 FQNNGV. CDR3 sequence: CASSPRLAGMGDEQFF. CDR3 coding DNA: TGTGCCAGCAGCCCCCGACTAGCGGGCATGGGCGATGAGCAGTTCTTC.

In its sample, this clonotype was seen a few times. J is TRBJ2-1 and V is TRBV6-5; possibly TRBD2 for D (5 bases). Germline values: CDR1 MNHEY, CDR2 SVGAGI. CDR3 length: 12 amino acids. V lost 6 bases and J lost 8, with 11 bases in between. The CDR3 sequence: CASSPDGDEQFF. The CDR3 DNA is TGTGCCAGCAGCCCGGACGGGGATGAGCAGTTCTTC.

This clonotype was counted once. V gene TRBV28 combines with J gene TRBJ2-4; D may be TRBD2 (5 bases). The V gene's germline CDR1 is MDHEN and CDR2 SYDVKM. The CDR3 has 11 amino acids. The V end was cut by 3 bases, the J end by 15 bases, with 12 bases between. The CDR3 here is CASSLGPGLYF. The DNA for the CDR3 is TGTGCCAGCAGTTTGGGTCCGGGATTGTACTTC.

The gene calls are TRBV2 and TRBJ2-1; 12 bases map to TRBD2. J gave up 8 bases and V 6 bases, and 8 bases lay outside the gene matches. The length of the CDR3 is 15 residues. Germline V gives CDR1 SNHLY, CDR2 FYNNEI. CDR3 sequence reads: CASRASGGAYDEQFF. CDR3 DNA: TGTGCCAGCAGAGCTAGCGGGGGGGCTTATGATGAGCAGTTCTTC.

The chain joins TRBV15 to TRBJ1-5; D call uncertain. The CDR3 spans 15 residues. V gave up 0 bases and J gave up 1 base, with 7 bases separating them. Germline V lookup: CDR1 LNHNV, CDR2 YYDKDF (reference sequence). CDR3 coding DNA: TGTGCCACCAGCAGAGATTCGGGCAGCAATCAGCCCCAGCATTTT. The encoded protein is CATSRDSGSNQPQHF.

V and J are TRBV2 and TRBJ2-3; D is perhaps TRBD2 (5 bases). Germline-derived CDR1 and CDR2 are SNHLY and FYNNEI. The CDR3 runs 13 residues. With 6 bases removed from V and 6 bases from J, the gap between germline ends came to 13 bases. This CDR3 reads CASREDSRDTQYF. In nucleotides, the CDR3 is TGTGCCAGCAGGGAGGACTCTAGGGATACGCAGTATTTT.